The present entry profiles one T cell receptor (beta chain) with its context. Sequenced by immunoSEQ multiplex PCR; TCRdb stores in-frame clones only, minus some. The sample lists a few hundred thousand clones, over 75% occurring once. These data are taken from a study of blood T cell repertoires in COVID-19. About the study: Samples representing acute and convalescent COVID-19 were sourced from the United States, Italy and Spain.

V was shortened by 4 bases and J by 7 bases, with 14 bases between the two germline ends. The CDR3 runs to 13 residues. Looked up from germline, CDR1 is LNHDA and CDR2 is SQIVND (reference sequence). Material: PBMCs or T cells enriched from blood (not recorded which). The receptor was isolated from a man aged 18 to 29 who had recovered from COVID-19. The V gene is TRBV19, the J gene TRBJ2-7; D may be TRBD1 (7 bases). Here the CDR3 DNA reads TGTGCCAGTAGTACCCGATCAGGGGGGGAGCAGTACTTC. It is translated as CASSTRSGGEQYF.